The sequence of this TCR beta chain was determined in a study of blood T cell repertoires in COVID-19. For the study at large: Whether acute or convalescent, the COVID-19 samples came from the United States, Italy and Spain. T cells, B-cell-depleted T cells, or PBMCs provided the cDNA or gDNA that served as material.

Authors' processing steps: Reference gene primer amplification gave nucleated cell count estimates. Profiled with immunoSEQ multiplex PCR; TCRdb holds only in-frame clones, not every one. V, J and clone size were drawn from that table, and D and trimming were deduced from the DNA. In the table there are approximately 300,000 clones, roughly nine tenths of which are singletons. The CDR3 spans 15 residues. The germline V gene encodes CDR1 LNHDA and CDR2 SQIVND (reference sequence). After removal of 6 bases from V and 2 bases from J, the junction contained 4 bases not matched to a gene. V gene TRBV19 combines with J gene TRBJ1-5; the match to TRBD1 covers 10 bases. The TCR comes from a woman in her forties or fifties who had recovered from COVID-19. What was sequenced was peripheral blood. CDR3 DNA sequence: TGTGCCAGTAGCAGGACAGGGGGGCGCAATCAGCCCCAGCATTTT. It encodes CASSRTGGRNQPQHF.